In this sample, the clone carrying this T cell receptor (beta chain) turned up many times. Its antigen is unknown. The record originates from a study of neurological immune-mediated disorders. Whole-study findings and limits: In HTLV-1-associated myelopathy, TCR clonal expansion was greatest, and in multiple sclerosis it was least, below healthy controls. Expanded clones shared no identical CDR3 amino acid sequences across subjects, which suggested private TCR-beta repertoires in all groups.

The starting material, 2 million PBMCs stored at -80 C, gave rise to the unsorted libraries. CDR3 size: 14 residues. CDR1 is DFQATT and CDR2 is SNEGSKA in the germline V gene (reference sequence). The V end lost 6 bases, the J end lost 4 bases, and 18 bases lay between the germline ends. With 10-nucleotide random UMIs included, cDNA was synthesized by 5'RACE. TCRdb re-analysed the 5' RACE reads in MiXCR, keeping a single row per CDR3 protein. The data show tens of thousands of distinct CDR3 sequences, with 4.5% seen just once and 6.5% to 7.5% held by the top ten. This chain connects TRBV20-1 to TRBJ1-2; the D gene is possibly TRBD1 (6 bases). The sequence came from a man between 25 and 39 years old with multiple sclerosis. The specimen was PBMCs. CDR3 coding DNA: TGCAGTGCATCACGGGACTCAGGGGCCTATGGCTACACCTTC. It is translated as CSASRDSGAYGYTF.